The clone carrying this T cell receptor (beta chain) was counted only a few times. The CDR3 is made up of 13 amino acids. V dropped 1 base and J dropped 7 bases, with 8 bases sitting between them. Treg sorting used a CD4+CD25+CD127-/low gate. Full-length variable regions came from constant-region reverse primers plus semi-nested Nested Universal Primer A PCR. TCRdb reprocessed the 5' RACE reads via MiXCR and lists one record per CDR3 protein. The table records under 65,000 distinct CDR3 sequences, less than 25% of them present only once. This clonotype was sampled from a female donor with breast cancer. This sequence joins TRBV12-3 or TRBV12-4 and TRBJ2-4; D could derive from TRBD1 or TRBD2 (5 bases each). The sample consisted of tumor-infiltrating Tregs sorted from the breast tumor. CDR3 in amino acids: CASSLDWGNIQYF. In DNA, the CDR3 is TGTGCCAGCAGTTTAGATTGGGGGAACATTCAGTACTTC.